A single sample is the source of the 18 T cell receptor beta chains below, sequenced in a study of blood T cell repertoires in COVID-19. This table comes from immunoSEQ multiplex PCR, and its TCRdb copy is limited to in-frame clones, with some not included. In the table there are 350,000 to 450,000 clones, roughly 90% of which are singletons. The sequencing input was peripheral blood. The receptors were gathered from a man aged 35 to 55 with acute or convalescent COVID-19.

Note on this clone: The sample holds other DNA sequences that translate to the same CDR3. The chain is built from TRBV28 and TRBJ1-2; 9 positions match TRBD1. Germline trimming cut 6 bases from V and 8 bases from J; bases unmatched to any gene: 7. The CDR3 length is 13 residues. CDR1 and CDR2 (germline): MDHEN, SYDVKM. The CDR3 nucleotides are TGTGCCAGCAGGATAACAGGGGGCGGAGGCTACACCTTC. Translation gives CASRITGGGGYTF.

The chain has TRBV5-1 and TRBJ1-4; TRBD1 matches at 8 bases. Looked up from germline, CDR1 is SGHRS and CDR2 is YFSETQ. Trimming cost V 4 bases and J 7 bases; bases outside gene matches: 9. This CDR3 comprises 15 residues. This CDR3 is CASSSRQGRGEKLFF. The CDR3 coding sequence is TGCGCCAGCAGCAGCAGACAGGGGAGGGGTGAAAAACTGTTTTTT.

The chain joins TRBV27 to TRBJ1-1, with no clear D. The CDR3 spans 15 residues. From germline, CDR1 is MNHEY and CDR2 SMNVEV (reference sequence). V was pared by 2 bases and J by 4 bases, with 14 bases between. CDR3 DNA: TGTGCCAGCAGTTTAAGTTCGGGGTCGATCACTGAAGCTTTCTTT. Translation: CASSLSSGSITEAFF.

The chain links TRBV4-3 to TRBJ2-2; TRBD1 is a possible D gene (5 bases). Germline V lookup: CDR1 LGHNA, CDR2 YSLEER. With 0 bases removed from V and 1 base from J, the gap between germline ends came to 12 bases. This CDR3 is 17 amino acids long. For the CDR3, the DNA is TGCGCCAGCAGCCAAGATCTAGGACATTTGAACACCGGGGAGCTGTTTTTT. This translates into CASSQDLGHLNTGELFF.

The CDR3 reads CASSLPPYNEQFF. The CDR3 DNA reads TGTGCCAGCAGCTTGCCTCCCTACAATGAGCAGTTCTTC. The V and J genes are TRBV5-8 and TRBJ2-1; D is undetermined. CDR1 is SGHTS, CDR2 YDEGEE, per germline. This CDR3 has 13 residues. Trimming took 1 base from V and 2 from J, leaving 4 bases between them. The whole variable domain, filled in from reference TRBV5-8 and TRBJ2-1, reads EAGVTQSPTHLIKTRGQQATLRCSPISGHTSVYWYQQALGLGLQFLLWYDEGEERNRGNFPPRFSGRQFPNYSSELNVNALELEDSALYLCASSLPPYNEQFFGPGTRLTVL.

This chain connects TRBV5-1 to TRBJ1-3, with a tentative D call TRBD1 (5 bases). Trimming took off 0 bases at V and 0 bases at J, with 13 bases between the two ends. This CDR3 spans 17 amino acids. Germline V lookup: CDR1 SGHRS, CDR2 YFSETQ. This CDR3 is CASSLAPQGLSGNTIYF. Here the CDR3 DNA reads TGCGCCAGCAGCTTGGCCCCGCAGGGTCTCTCTGGAAACACCATATATTTT.

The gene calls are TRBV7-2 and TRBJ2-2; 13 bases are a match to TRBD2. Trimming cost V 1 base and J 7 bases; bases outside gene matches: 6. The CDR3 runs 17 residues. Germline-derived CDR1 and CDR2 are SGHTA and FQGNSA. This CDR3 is CASSLVLAGGPDGELFF. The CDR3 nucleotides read TGTGCCAGCAGCTTAGTACTAGCGGGGGGGCCTGACGGGGAGCTGTTTTTT.

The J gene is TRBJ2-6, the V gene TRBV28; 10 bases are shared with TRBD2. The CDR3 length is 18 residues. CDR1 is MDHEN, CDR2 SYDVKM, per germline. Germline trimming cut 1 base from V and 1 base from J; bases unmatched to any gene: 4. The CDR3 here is CASSLSAGGLSGANVLTF. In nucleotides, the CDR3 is TGTGCCAGCAGTTTATCAGCGGGAGGGCTGTCTGGGGCCAACGTCCTGACTTTC.

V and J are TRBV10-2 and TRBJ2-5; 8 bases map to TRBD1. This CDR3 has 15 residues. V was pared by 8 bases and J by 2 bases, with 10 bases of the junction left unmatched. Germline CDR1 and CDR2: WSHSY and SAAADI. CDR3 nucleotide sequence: TGCGCCAGCGGATCTGGACAGGGTAGACAAGAGACCCAGTACTTC. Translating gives CASGSGQGRQETQYF.

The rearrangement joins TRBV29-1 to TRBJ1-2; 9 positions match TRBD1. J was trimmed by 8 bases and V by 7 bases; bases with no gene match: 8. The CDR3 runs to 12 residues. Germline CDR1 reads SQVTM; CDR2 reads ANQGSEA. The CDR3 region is CSGLRTGEGYTF. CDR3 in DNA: TGCAGCGGGCTCAGGACAGGGGAAGGCTACACCTTC.

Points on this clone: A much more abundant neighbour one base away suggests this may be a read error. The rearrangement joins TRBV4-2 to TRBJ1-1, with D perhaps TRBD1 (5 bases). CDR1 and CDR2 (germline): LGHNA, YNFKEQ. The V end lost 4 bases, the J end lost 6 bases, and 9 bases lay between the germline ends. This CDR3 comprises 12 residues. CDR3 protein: CASSPGGAEAFF. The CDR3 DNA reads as TGTGCCAGCAGCCCCGGGGGGGCTGAAGCTTTCTTT.

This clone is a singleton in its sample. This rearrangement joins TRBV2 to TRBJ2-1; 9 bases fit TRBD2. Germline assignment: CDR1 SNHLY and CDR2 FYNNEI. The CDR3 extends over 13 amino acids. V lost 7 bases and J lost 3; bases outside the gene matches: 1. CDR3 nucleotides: TGTGCCAGCACTAGCGGGATCTACAATGAGCAGTTCTTC. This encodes CASTSGIYNEQFF.

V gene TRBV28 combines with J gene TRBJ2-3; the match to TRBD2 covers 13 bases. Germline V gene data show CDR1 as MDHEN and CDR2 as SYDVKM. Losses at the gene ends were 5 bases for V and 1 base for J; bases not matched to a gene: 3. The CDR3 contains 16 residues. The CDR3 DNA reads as TGTGCCAGCAGTCCCGGACTAGCGGGGGGCACAGATACGCAGTATTTT. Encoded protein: CASSPGLAGGTDTQYF. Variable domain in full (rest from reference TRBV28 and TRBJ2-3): DVKVTQSSRYLVKRTGEKVFLECVQDMDHENMFWYRQDPGLGLRLIYFSYDVKMKEKGDIPEGYSVSREKKERFSLILESASTNQTSMYLCASSPGLAGGTDTQYFGPGTRLTVL.

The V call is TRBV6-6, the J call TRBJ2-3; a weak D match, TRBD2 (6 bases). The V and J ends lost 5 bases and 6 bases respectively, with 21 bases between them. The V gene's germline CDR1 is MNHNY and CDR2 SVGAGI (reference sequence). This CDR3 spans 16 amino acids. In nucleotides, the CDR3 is TGTGCCAGCAGTCAGTCGGATTCTTCGGGAGCTGATACGCAGTATTTT. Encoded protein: CASSQSDSSGADTQYF.

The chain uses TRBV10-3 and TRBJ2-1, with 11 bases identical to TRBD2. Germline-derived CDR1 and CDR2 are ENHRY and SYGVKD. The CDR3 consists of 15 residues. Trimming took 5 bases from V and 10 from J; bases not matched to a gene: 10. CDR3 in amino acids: CAISKPSGGPWEQFF. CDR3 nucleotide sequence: TGTGCCATCAGTAAGCCTAGCGGGGGGCCTTGGGAGCAGTTCTTC.

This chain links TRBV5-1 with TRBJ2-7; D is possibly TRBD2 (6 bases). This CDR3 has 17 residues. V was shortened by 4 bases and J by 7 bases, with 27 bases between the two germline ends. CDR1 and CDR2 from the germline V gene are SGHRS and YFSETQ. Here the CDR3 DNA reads TGCGCCAGCAGCCCGAACAACCCCGTCCGTGGACTAAGAGAGCAGTACTTC. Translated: CASSPNNPVRGLREQYF.

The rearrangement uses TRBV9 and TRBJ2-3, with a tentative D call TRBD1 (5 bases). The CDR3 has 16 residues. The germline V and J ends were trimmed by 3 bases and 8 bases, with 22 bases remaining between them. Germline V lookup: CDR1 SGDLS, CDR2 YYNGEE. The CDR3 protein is CASSAQQDNRPRTQYF. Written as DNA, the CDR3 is TGTGCCAGCAGCGCCCAACAGGACAACCGACCCCGTACGCAGTATTTT.

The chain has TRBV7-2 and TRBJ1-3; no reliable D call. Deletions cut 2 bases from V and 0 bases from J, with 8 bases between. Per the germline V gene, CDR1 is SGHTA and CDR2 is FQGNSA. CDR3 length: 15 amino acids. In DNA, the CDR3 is TGTGCCAGCAGCTTACGGCGGTTCTCTGGAAACACCATATATTTT. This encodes CASSLRRFSGNTIYF.